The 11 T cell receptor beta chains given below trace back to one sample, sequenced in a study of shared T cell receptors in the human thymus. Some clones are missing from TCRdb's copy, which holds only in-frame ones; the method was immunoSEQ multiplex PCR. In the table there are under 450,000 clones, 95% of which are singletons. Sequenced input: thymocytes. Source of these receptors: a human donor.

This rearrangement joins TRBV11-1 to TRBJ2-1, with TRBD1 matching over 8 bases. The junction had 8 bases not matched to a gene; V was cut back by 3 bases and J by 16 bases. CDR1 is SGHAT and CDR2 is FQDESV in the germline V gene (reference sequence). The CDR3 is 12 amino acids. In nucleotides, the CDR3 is TGTGCCAGCAGCTTCGCAGGACAGGGTTTATTCTTC. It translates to CASSFAGQGLFF.

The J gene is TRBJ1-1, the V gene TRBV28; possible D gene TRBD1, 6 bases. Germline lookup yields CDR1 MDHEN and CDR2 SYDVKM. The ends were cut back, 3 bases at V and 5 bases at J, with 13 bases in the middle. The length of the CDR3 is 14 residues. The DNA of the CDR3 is TGTGCCAGCAGTTTCACAGGGAGGGGAACTGAAGCTTTCTTT. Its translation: CASSFTGRGTEAFF.

The CDR3 spells CAWSVETGGEQYF. CDR3 bases: TGTGCCTGGAGTGTAGAGACAGGGGGCGAGCAGTACTTC. J is TRBJ2-7 and V is TRBV30; 9 nucleotides agree with TRBD1. Per germline, CDR1 GTSNPN and CDR2 SVGIG (reference sequence). This CDR3 is 13 amino acids long. V trimming: 0 bases; J trimming: 6 bases; junction bases outside the gene matches: 3. Variable domain in full (rest from reference TRBV30 and TRBJ2-7): SQTIHQWPATLVQPVGSPLSLECTVEGTSNPNLYWYRQAAGRGLQLLFYSVGIGQISSEVPQNLSASRPQDRQFILSSKKLLLSDSGFYLCAWSVETGGEQYFGPGTRLTVT.

The CDR3 here is CASSPTRRWGNSYEQYF. Here the CDR3 DNA reads TGTGCCAGCAGCCCCACACGGAGGTGGGGAAATTCCTACGAGCAGTACTTC. This chain uses TRBV7-9 with TRBJ2-7; the D gene is possibly TRBD2 (5 bases). The CDR3 is 17 residues long. Germline assignment: CDR1 SEHNR and CDR2 FQNEAQ (reference sequence). V was cut by 5 bases and J by 1 base, with 21 bases left in between.

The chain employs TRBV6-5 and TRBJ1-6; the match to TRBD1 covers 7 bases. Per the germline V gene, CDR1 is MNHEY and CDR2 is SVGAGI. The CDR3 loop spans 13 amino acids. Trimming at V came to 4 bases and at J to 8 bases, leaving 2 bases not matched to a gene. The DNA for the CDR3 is TGTGCCAGCAGTTTCCAGGGGGATTCACCCCTCCACTTT. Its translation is CASSFQGDSPLHF.

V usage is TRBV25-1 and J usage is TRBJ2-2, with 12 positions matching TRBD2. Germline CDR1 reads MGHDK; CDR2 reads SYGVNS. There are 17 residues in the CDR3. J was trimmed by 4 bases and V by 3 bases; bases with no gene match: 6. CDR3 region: CASSDRASGRGTGELFF. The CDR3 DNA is TGTGCCAGCAGTGATCGGGCTAGCGGGAGGGGCACCGGGGAGCTGTTTTTT.

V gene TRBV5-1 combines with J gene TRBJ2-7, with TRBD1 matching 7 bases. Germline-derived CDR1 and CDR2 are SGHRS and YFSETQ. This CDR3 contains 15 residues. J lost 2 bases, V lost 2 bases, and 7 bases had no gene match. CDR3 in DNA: TGCGCCAGCAGCTTATTGGCAGGGGGAGCCTACGAGCAGTACTTC. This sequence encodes CASSLLAGGAYEQYF.

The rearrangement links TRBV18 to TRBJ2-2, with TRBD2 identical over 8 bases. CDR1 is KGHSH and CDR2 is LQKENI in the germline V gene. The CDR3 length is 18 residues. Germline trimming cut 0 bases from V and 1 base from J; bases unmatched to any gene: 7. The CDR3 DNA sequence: TGTGCCAGCTCACCACCGACCGCGGGGGGCTTGAACACCGGGGAGCTGTTTTTT. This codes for CASSPPTAGGLNTGELFF. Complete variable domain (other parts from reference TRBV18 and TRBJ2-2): NAGVMQNPRHLVRRRGQEARLRCSPMKGHSHVYWYRQLPEEGLKFMVYLQKENIIDESGMPKERFSAEFPKEGPSILRIQQVVRGDSAAYFCASSPPTAGGLNTGELFFGEGSRLTVL.

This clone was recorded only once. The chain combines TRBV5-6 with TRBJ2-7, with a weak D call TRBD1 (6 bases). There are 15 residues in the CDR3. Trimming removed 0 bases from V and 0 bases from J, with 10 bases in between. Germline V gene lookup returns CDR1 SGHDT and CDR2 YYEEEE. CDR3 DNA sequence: TGTGCCAGCAGCTTGGCAGGGGCCTTCTCCTACGAGCAGTACTTC. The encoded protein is CASSLAGAFSYEQYF.

The CDR3 DNA is TGCGCCAGCAAACTCTCTGGACTAGTAGAGACCCAGTACTTC. Protein: CASKLSGLVETQYF. The chain recombines TRBV5-1 with TRBJ2-5; 7 nucleotides line up with TRBD2. CDR1 and CDR2 (germline): SGHRS, YFSETQ. The CDR3 spans 14 residues. V gave up 6 bases and J gave up 4 bases; unmatched junction bases: 9.

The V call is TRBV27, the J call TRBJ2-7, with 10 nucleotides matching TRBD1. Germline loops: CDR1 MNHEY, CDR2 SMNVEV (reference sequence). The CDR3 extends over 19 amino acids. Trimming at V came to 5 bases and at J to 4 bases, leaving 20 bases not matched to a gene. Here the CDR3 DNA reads TGTGCCAGCAGTCGCCGACCCCAACCGGGACAGGGGCCCTCGTACGAGCAGTACTTC. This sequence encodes CASSRRPQPGQGPSYEQYF.